The next 32 T cell receptor beta chains were all read from a single sample in a study of regulatory T cells in long-lasting Graves disease. The time point: persistent/refractory GD, antithyroid drugs over 5 years with positive TRAb. Construction of the TCR library relied on RNA isolated from PBMCs. Arm-PCR with iRepertoire HTBI primers amplified the CDR3 regions for these TCR beta libraries. TCRdb used MiXCR to reprocess the multiplex PCR reads, holding one entry per CDR3 protein. Among about 310,000 distinct CDR3 sequences listed, roughly 21% were seen once. This specimen was peripheral blood mononuclear cells (PBMCs), taken when the disease was refractory, from a patient treated with antithyroid drugs. These TCRs come from a female donor with Graves disease.

This clonotype appeared many times. The chain employs TRBV30 and TRBJ1-5; no clear D. The CDR3 is 13 residues long. In germline, CDR1 is GTSNPN, CDR2 SVGIG (reference sequence). The V gene lost 3 bases and the J gene lost 2 bases, with 8 bases spanning the gap. CDR3 sequence reads: CAWSVDGNQPQHF. In nucleotides, the CDR3 is TGTGCCTGGAGCGTGGATGGCAATCAGCCCCAGCATTTT.

This clonotype was found a few times. The chain is built from TRBV20-1 and TRBJ2-7; 11 bases agree with TRBD2. The CDR3 contains 20 residues. The V gene end was trimmed by 1 base and the J gene end by 0 bases; junction bases not matched to a gene: 17. Germline V lookup: CDR1 DFQATT, CDR2 SNEGSKA (reference sequence). The CDR3 reads CSARGGSGTSGNAGSYEQYF. DNA of the CDR3: TGCAGTGCTAGAGGGGGGTCCGGGACTAGCGGCAACGCGGGCTCCTACGAGCAGTACTTC.

This rearrangement joins TRBV7-2 to TRBJ2-5, with 9 bases matching TRBD1. Germline CDR1 and CDR2: SGHTA and FQGNSA. Trimming cost V 2 bases and J 11 bases; bases outside gene matches: 15. The CDR3 is 16 residues long. The CDR3 loop reads CASSLHGTGNYNEQYF. CDR3 bases: TGTGCCAGCAGCTTACACGGGACAGGGAACTACAATGAGCAGTACTTC.

The rearrangement uses TRBV24-1 and TRBJ2-2, with 8 bases fitting TRBD2. The junction had 8 bases not matched to a gene; V was cut back by 2 bases and J by 4 bases. The CDR3 length is 17 residues. Germline-derived CDR1 and CDR2 are KGHDR and SFDVKD. The CDR3 bases are TGTGCCACCAGTGATTCGAGCGGGAGAGGAACCACCGGGGAGCTGTTTTTT. Translating gives CATSDSSGRGTTGELFF.

Ten or more counts support this clonotype. This chain joins TRBV30 and TRBJ1-1, with a weak D call TRBD1 (5 bases). The V gene's germline CDR1 is GTSNPN and CDR2 SVGIG (reference sequence). CDR3 length equals 13 residues. Between the trimmed V and J ends, which lost 5 bases and 1 base, there was a span of 11 bases. CDR3 DNA: TGTGCCTGGTGTTACGGGACGAACACTGAAGCTTTCTTT. Its protein is CAWCYGTNTEAFF.

The genes are TRBV7-9 and TRBJ2-2; 7 bases are shared with TRBD2. This CDR3 has 16 residues. V was clipped by 4 bases and J by 1 base; unmatched bases: 6. Germline V gene sequence: CDR1 SEHNR, CDR2 FQNEAQ (reference sequence). The CDR3 loop reads CASSWRERGNTGELFF. CDR3 in DNA: TGTGCCAGCAGCTGGCGGGAGCGGGGGAACACCGGGGAGCTGTTTTTT.

In this sample, this clonotype turned up many times. The chain employs TRBV27 and TRBJ1-1; 10 bases fit TRBD1. CDR3 length: 15 residues. Germline V CDR1 and CDR2: MNHEY, SMNVEV (reference sequence). V was pared by 4 bases and J by 0 bases, with 2 bases of the junction left unmatched. DNA of the CDR3: TGTGCCAGCAGTTCGGGACAGGGGATGAACACTGAAGCTTTCTTT. This gives the protein CASSSGQGMNTEAFF.

This clonotype was observed many times. The rearrangement uses TRBV27 and TRBJ1-2; no reliable D call. Per germline, CDR1 MNHEY and CDR2 SMNVEV (reference sequence). This CDR3 is 14 amino acids long. V shed 3 bases and J shed 0 bases, with 8 bases lying between them. The CDR3 loop reads CASSFTDTNYGYTF. CDR3 bases: TGTGCCAGCAGTTTTACAGATACTAACTATGGCTACACCTTC.

This clonotype was counted only a few times. V and J are TRBV20-1 and TRBJ1-2; D is possibly TRBD1 (5 bases). There are 14 residues in the CDR3. In germline, CDR1 is DFQATT, CDR2 SNEGSKA (reference sequence). V was trimmed by 0 bases and J by 2 bases, leaving 10 bases between them. The CDR3 nucleotides are TGCAGTGCTAGAGATCACAGGACCAACTATGGCTACACCTTC. It is translated as CSARDHRTNYGYTF.

This clonotype was picked up many times. This chain connects TRBV18 to TRBJ1-2, with 10 bases aligning to TRBD1. This CDR3 has 14 residues. J gave up 3 bases and V 4 bases, and 2 bases lay outside the gene matches. CDR1 KGHSH and CDR2 LQKENI come from the germline V gene. Written as DNA, the CDR3 is TGTGCCAGCTCACGGGACAGGGGAGACTATGGCTACACCTTC. Its translation is CASSRDRGDYGYTF.

This clonotype was seen at least ten times. The V and J genes are TRBV6-5 and TRBJ1-5; 7 bases are a match to TRBD1. The V segment lost 4 bases and the J segment 0 bases; nucleotides outside the gene matches: 3. Germline CDR1 is MNHEY and CDR2 is SVGAGI. The CDR3 contains 15 residues. The CDR3: CASSLQGGSNQPQHF. The CDR3 DNA reads TGTGCCAGCAGTTTGCAGGGGGGTAGCAATCAGCCCCAGCATTTT.

The V call is TRBV6-2 or TRBV6-3, the J call TRBJ2-5; 9 bases line up with TRBD1. This CDR3 contains 16 residues. Unmatched junction bases numbered 6, after V lost 0 bases and J lost 4 bases. Germline V lookup: CDR1 MNHEY, CDR2 SVGEGT. This chain's CDR3 is CASSYSTGGSGETQYF. As DNA, the CDR3 is TGTGCCAGCAGTTACTCGACAGGGGGGAGCGGAGAGACCCAGTACTTC.

This clonotype was seen more than once but under ten times. The chain recombines TRBV6-2 or TRBV6-3 with TRBJ2-1; D call uncertain. The CDR3 sequence is 13 residues long. Germline V gives CDR1 MNHEY, CDR2 SVGEGT. Trimming took off 2 bases at V and 8 bases at J, with 10 bases between the two ends. Here the CDR3 reads CASSYGFLDEQFF. DNA for the CDR3: TGTGCCAGCAGTTACGGGTTTCTGGATGAGCAGTTCTTC.

This clonotype was observed at least ten times. This sequence joins TRBV2 and TRBJ2-7; 13 bases match TRBD2. From germline, CDR1 is SNHLY and CDR2 FYNNEI. CDR3 length: 17 residues. J was trimmed by 5 bases and V by 6 bases; bases with no gene match: 13. CDR3 in amino acids: CASSGTSGKFLDDEQYF. The CDR3 coding sequence is TGTGCCAGCAGCGGGACTAGCGGGAAATTCTTAGATGACGAGCAGTACTTC.

A word on this clonotype: A much larger clonotype is one base distant, so this may be a read error. V is TRBV28 and J is TRBJ2-7, with a weak D call TRBD2 (5 bases). This CDR3 is built from 14 residues. Germline values: CDR1 MDHEN, CDR2 SYDVKM. The CDR3 loop is CAGSFGRGWDEQYF. The CDR3 DNA follows: TGTGCCGGCAGTTTTGGTCGAGGGTGGGACGAGCAGTACTTC.

This clonotype has more than one count but fewer than ten. V usage is TRBV5-1 and J usage is TRBJ1-4; D is unclear. The V and J ends lost 2 bases and 4 bases respectively, with 9 bases between them. Germline V gives CDR1 SGHRS, CDR2 YFSETQ. The CDR3 sequence is 14 residues long. Written as DNA, the CDR3 is TGCGCCAGCAGCTTAGGAGGCTTTAATGAAAAACTGTTTTTT. This encodes CASSLGGFNEKLFF.

This chain joins TRBV19 and TRBJ1-5; 11 bases line up with TRBD1. From germline, CDR1 is LNHDA and CDR2 SQIVND (reference sequence). CDR3 length equals 18 residues. Trimming at V came to 5 bases and at J to 7 bases, leaving 16 bases not matched to a gene. The CDR3 DNA reads TGTGCCAGTAGTTATGGACAGGGGGCCCGGAGGGGATCGCAGCCCCAGCATTTT. It specifies CASSYGQGARRGSQPQHF.

This clonotype has just a few counts. This chain links TRBV19 with TRBJ2-7; 10 bases fit TRBD2. The junction had 10 bases not matched to a gene; V was cut back by 3 bases and J by 5 bases. The germline V gene has CDR1 LNHDA and CDR2 SQIVND (reference sequence). The CDR3 consists of 16 residues. The CDR3 sequence is CASSIPRGLAINEQYF. The CDR3 DNA is TGTGCCAGTAGTATCCCACGGGGACTAGCGATCAACGAGCAGTACTTC.

This clonotype was seen ten or more times. This chain uses TRBV20-1 with TRBJ2-7; 7 nucleotides match TRBD1. J lost 1 base, V lost 2 bases, and 5 bases had no gene match. This CDR3 contains 14 residues. The germline V gene has CDR1 DFQATT and CDR2 SNEGSKA (reference sequence). Here the CDR3 reads CSARHRGSSYEQYF. The CDR3 DNA follows: TGCAGTGCTAGACACAGGGGATCGTCCTACGAGCAGTACTTC.

The V and J genes are TRBV18 and TRBJ1-4; TRBD1 might be the D (5 bases). The V end lost 5 bases, the J end lost 1 base, and 14 bases lay between the germline ends. Germline V gene data show CDR1 as KGHSH and CDR2 as LQKENI. This CDR3 has 16 residues. The CDR3 is CASSSLPGRTNEKLFF. The CDR3 DNA is TGTGCCAGCTCATCACTACCAGGGAGAACTAATGAAAAACTGTTTTTT.

This clonotype is a singleton in its sample. The chain combines TRBV7-2 with TRBJ2-1; TRBD2 matches 13 bases. V shed 5 bases and J 5 bases; nucleotides not matched to a gene: 15. The CDR3 totals 19 residues. Germline CDR1 is SGHTA and CDR2 is FQGNSA. The CDR3 nucleotides are TGTGCCAGCAGCCCGCCGCTACTAGCGGGAGGGTGGTACGACAATGAGCAGTTCTTC. This sequence encodes CASSPPLLAGGWYDNEQFF.

This clonotype has more than one count but fewer than ten. The rearrangement links TRBV28 to TRBJ2-5; no definite D call. CDR3 size: 15 residues. Germline CDR1 MDHEN, CDR2 SYDVKM. Trimming stripped 3 bases from V and 4 bases from J, with 15 bases between. CDR3 sequence (DNA): TGTGCCAGCAGTTTTCCCGGCGGCCCTATAGAGACCCAGTACTTC. This codes for CASSFPGGPIETQYF.

In its sample, this clonotype was seen many times. The J gene is TRBJ1-5, the V gene TRBV12-3 or TRBV12-4; no firm D call. V was cut by 3 bases and J by 4 bases, with 13 bases left in between. CDR3 length equals 15 residues. The CDR3 sequence is CASSFEDGDNQPQHF. The DNA for the CDR3 is TGTGCCAGCAGTTTTGAGGATGGCGATAATCAGCCCCAGCATTTT.

This clonotype has only a few counts. J is TRBJ2-7 and V is TRBV3-1; either TRBD1 or TRBD2 may fit D (6 bases each). The CDR3 is 14 residues long. The germline CDR1 and CDR2 sequences are LGHDT and YNNKEL (reference sequence). The V end lost 4 bases, the J end lost 4 bases, and 14 bases lay between the germline ends. CDR3: CASSPTSRGYEQYF. CDR3 coding DNA: TGTGCCAGCAGCCCGACTAGTAGGGGGTACGAGCAGTACTTC.

The chain is built from TRBV20-1 and TRBJ2-7; D unresolved. V lost 6 bases to trimming and J lost 1 base, with 16 bases between them. CDR1 and CDR2 (germline): DFQATT, SNEGSKA (reference sequence). This CDR3 is 14 amino acids long. The CDR3 loop is CSAYPDPASYEQYF. CDR3 nucleotides: TGCAGTGCATATCCGGACCCAGCGTCCTACGAGCAGTACTTC.

This clonotype was observed many times. This chain joins TRBV5-6 and TRBJ1-4; no firm D call. The CDR3 runs to 15 residues. Trimming left V 2 bases short and J 0 bases short, with 8 bases between. Germline V gene lookup returns CDR1 SGHDT and CDR2 YYEEEE. The CDR3 is CASSLEAATNEKLFF. The CDR3 bases are TGTGCCAGCAGCTTAGAGGCTGCAACTAATGAAAAACTGTTTTTT.

The V and J genes are TRBV19 and TRBJ1-1, with TRBD1 matching 10 bases. The germline gives CDR1 LNHDA, CDR2 SQIVND (reference sequence). This CDR3 comprises 17 residues. V lost 4 bases and J lost 6; bases outside the gene matches: 14. In nucleotides, the CDR3 is TGTGCCAGTAGTAATCTGGGACAGGGGTCCCTGATGGCTGAAGCTTTCTTT. Protein sequence: CASSNLGQGSLMAEAFF.

This clonotype was detected ten times or more. The chain joins TRBV28 to TRBJ2-7; a weak D match, TRBD2 (6 bases). The CDR3 has 15 residues. Per germline, CDR1 MDHEN and CDR2 SYDVKM. Trimming pared 5 bases from V and 3 bases from J, leaving 17 bases between. In DNA form, the CDR3 reads TGTGCCAGCAGTCCGCCGGGACTTGAAAACTACGAGCAGTACTTC. Its translation is CASSPPGLENYEQYF.

Regarding this clonotype: An end of the junction differs from the germline gene, which may be a read error. The rearrangement links TRBV6-1 to TRBJ1-1, with D perhaps matching TRBD1 (6 bases). Germline assignment: CDR1 MNHNS and CDR2 SASEGT. The length of the CDR3 is 13 residues. The CDR3 nucleotides read TGTGCCGGCAGCGACAGGTCCCACACTGAAGCTTTCTTT. This translates into CAGSDRSHTEAFF.

The rearrangement links TRBV10-3 to TRBJ2-3; 7 positions agree with TRBD1. CDR1 is ENHRY and CDR2 is SYGVKD in the germline V gene. The CDR3 is made up of 15 amino acids. The ends lost 4 bases at V and 5 bases at J; junction bases unmatched: 9. In DNA, the CDR3 is TGTGCCATCAGTGGGACAGGAGGAGGCAGAGATACGCAGTATTTT. It encodes CAISGTGGGRDTQYF.

In this sample, this clonotype turned up many times. V gene TRBV10-3 combines with J gene TRBJ2-7; 9 bases are a match to TRBD1. Unmatched junction bases numbered 5, after V lost 2 bases and J lost 0 bases. Germline V gene sequence: CDR1 ENHRY, CDR2 SYGVKD. The CDR3 spans 16 residues. The CDR3 spells CAISEGDRAPSYEQYF. Here the CDR3 DNA reads TGTGCCATCAGTGAGGGGGACAGGGCACCCTCCTACGAGCAGTACTTC.

This clonotype turned up a few times. The rearrangement joins TRBV28 to TRBJ1-2; the D is unclear. This CDR3 comprises 13 residues. V lost 2 bases, J lost 8 bases, and 12 bases lay in between. The V gene's germline CDR1 is MDHEN and CDR2 SYDVKM. CDR3 sequence reads: CASSLPHRGGYTF. The CDR3 nucleotides read TGTGCCAGCAGTTTACCCCACAGAGGGGGCTACACCTTC.